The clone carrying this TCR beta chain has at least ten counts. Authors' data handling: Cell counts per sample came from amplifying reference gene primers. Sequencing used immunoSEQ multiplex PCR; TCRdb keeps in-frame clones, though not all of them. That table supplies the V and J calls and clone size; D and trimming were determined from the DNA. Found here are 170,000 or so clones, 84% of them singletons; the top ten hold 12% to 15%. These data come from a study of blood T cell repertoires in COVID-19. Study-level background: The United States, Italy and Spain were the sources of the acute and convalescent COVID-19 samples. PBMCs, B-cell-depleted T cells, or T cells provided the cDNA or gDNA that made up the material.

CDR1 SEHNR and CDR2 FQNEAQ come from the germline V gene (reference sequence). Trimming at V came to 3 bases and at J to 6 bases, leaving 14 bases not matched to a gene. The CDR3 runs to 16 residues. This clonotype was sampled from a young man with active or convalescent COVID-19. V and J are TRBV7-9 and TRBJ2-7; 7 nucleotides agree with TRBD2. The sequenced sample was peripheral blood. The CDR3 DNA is TGTGCCAGCAGCTTGGGTCCCGGGAGGACCTTGGGCGAGCAGTACTTC. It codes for CASSLGPGRTLGEQYF.